This note documents a single TCR beta chain sequence. This clone came up once. Its antigen is not yet known. Base quality data are lacking; no much larger clone is found one base away. This sample is drawn from a study of T cells in narcolepsy (dated by TCRdb to between 2017 and 2018). For context, the study as a whole: Patients with narcolepsy type 1 or type 2 (NT1, NT2) and healthy control donors were enrolled in the study. The study sought autoreactive T cells targeting hypocretin neuron self-antigens (hypocretin, TRIB2) in narcolepsy patients, using TCR Vbeta sequencing to track clonotypes in blood and CSF.

Looking up the germline V gene yields CDR1 SGHAT and CDR2 FQNNGV. Cut back by 5 bases and 4 bases, the V and J ends lie 20 bases apart. The CDR3, from cysteine to phenylalanine, totals 16 residues. CDR3 DNA only is kept here, 48 bases in frame from base 1. Memory CD4+ T cells were sorted ex vivo from peripheral blood of narcolepsy patients and healthy controls for TCR Vbeta sequencing. Results the study describes overall, beyond this receptor: Autoreactive clonotypes were reported to be detected serially in the blood of the same patients and of different patients, but not in the blood of healthy controls. No sequences matching autoreactive T cell clones were contained in some blood memory CD4+ repertoires from patients and controls. In plots comparing CSF and blood CD4+ T cell clonotypes from the same patient, HCRT-specific and TRIB2-specific autoreactive clonotypes were highlighted. Patients and controls had comparable numbers of sequenced blood memory CD4+ clonotypes, averaging about 37,000 and 33,000, respectively.

Libraries were built with the immunoSEQ multiplex PCR assay. TCRdb mirrors the immuneACCESS table, restricted to in-frame sequences. Some clones are absent from its copies; in checked studies, under half trace to an unresolved V gene, and the reason for the others is unknown. The sample table shows tens of thousands of clones, and 85% are seen once. The ten largest clones represent 1.3% of the sample. The chain joins TRBV11-2 to TRBJ1-2; TRBD1 is a possible D gene, resting on 5 matching bases. The TCR comes from a human donor with narcolepsy. Sequencing was carried out using CD45RA- memory CD4+ T cells from PBMCs. This sample's cell subset or site label indicates: memory T cells sorted ex vivo from peripheral blood. The CDR3 amino acid sequence is: CASSPGSDLRLYGYTF. The DNA sequence reads TGTGCCAGCAGCCCAGGGTCAGACCTCCGACTCTATGGCTACACCTTC.